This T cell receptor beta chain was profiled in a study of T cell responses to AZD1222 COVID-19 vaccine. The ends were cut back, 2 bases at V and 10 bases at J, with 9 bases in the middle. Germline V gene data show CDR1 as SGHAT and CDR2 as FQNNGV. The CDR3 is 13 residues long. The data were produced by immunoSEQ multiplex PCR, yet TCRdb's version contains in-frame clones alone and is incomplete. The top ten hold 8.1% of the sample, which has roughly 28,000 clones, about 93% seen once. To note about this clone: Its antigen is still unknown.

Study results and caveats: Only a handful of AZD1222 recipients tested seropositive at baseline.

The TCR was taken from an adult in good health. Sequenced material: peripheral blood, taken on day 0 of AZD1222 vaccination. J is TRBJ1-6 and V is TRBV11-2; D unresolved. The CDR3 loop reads CASSLSLLSPLHF. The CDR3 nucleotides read TGTGCCAGCAGCTTAAGTCTTCTATCACCCCTCCACTTT.